This entry features one T cell receptor beta chain sequence. Its matching antigen is unknown. The sample belongs to a study of CD8 T cells in ankylosing spondylitis. Study findings and constraints: Earlier work had already found some motif variants in reactive arthritis synovial fluid and blood. A motif in TCR beta, a set of roughly 8 highly homologous variants, appeared characteristic of ankylosing spondylitis blood. Enrichment of disease-linked clones was reportedly significant in matched ankylosing spondylitis synovial fluid. Relatively scarce in peripheral blood, disease-linked clones were CD8+.

Preparation of TCR beta libraries was done by quantitative 5'-RACE with molecular barcodes. TCRdb passed the 5' RACE reads through MiXCR, listing each CDR3 protein once. The sample comprises over 400,000 distinct CDR3 sequences, more than 25% of which are singletons, and 0.89% rests with the top ten. This receptor was identified in a male donor with ankylosing spondylitis. Input material: blood, either unsorted or a sorted T cell fraction (not recorded which).

The CDR3 nucleotides are TGTGCCAGCAGCCAAGGGAATAGCGGTACCTACGAGCAGTACTTC. Translation gives CASSQGNSGTYEQYF. J is TRBJ2-7 and V is TRBV3-1, with D possibly TRBD2 on 6 matching bases. With 1 base removed from V and 2 bases from J, the gap between germline ends came to 12 bases. CDR1 LGHDT and CDR2 YNNKEL come from the germline V gene (reference sequence). This CDR3 region has 15 residues.